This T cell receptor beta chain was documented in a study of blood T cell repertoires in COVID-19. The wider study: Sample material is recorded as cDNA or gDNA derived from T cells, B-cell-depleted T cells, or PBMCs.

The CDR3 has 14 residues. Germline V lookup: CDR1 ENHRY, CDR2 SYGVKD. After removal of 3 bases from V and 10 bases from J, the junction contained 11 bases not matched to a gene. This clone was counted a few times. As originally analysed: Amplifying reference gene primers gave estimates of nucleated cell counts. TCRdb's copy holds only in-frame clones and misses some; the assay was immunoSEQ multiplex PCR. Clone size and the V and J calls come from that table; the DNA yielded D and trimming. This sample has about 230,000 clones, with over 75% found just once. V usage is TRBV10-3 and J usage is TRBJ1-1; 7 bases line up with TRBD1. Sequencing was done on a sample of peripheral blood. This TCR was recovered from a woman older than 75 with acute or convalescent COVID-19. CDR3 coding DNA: TGTGCCATCAGTGATAATACAGGGGCGGCGGCAGCTTTCTTT. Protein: CAISDNTGAAAAFF.